This TCR beta chain is drawn from a study of response to subunit inactivated influenza vaccine. Study-level points and caveats: There was a suggestion from the authors that each seasonal influenza vaccination recruits few new T cells.

TCRdb analysed the RT-PCR reads with MiXCR anew, one entry per CDR3 protein. The sample has roughly 160,000 distinct CDR3 sequences, approximately 11% seen once. This clonotype was counted many times. What it recognizes is unknown. CDR1 and CDR2 (germline): MDHEN, SYDVKM. The J segment lost 4 bases and the V segment lost 5 bases, leaving 9 bases of the junction unmatched. CDR3 length: 16 amino acids. The chain has TRBV28 and TRBJ2-7, with 12 nucleotides matching TRBD2. The clonotype comes from a middle-aged man who received an inactivated influenza vaccine. The material sequenced was non-naive T cells sorted from PBMCs, taken about 40 days after vaccination. The CDR3 loop reads CASSPTTSGGIYEQYF. CDR3 coding DNA: TGTGCCAGCAGTCCAACAACTAGCGGGGGGATTTACGAGCAGTACTTC.